This T cell receptor beta chain is drawn from a study of radiotherapy plus CTLA-4 blockade in lung cancer (dated by TCRdb to 2016 to 2019). About the investigation overall: Among enrolled patients, 15% to 20% had an objective response and roughly 31% reached disease control.

V lost 4 bases and J lost 4 bases; the stretch between them is 13 bases long. The germline V gene supplies CDR1 MDHEN and CDR2 SYDVKM. Including cysteine and phenylalanine, the CDR3 has 14 amino acids. The kept DNA is CDR3 alone, 42 bases in frame from the first base. Comment on this clone: Its antigen is currently not known. One base away there is no much larger clone; base qualities are not given.

Points the paper makes about the study in general: The strongest predictors of response were reported to be early dynamic shifts in blood T cell clones along with a rise in serum interferon-beta following radiation. TCR clones derived from tumors expanded in peripheral blood after treatment with radiotherapy and ipilimumab.

The study evaluated CTLA-4 blockade (ipilimumab) given together with focal radiation therapy in patients who had chemo-refractory metastatic non-small-cell lung cancer. Library preparation employed the immunoSEQ multiplex PCR assay. Imported from immuneACCESS, the table was reduced by TCRdb to in-frame sequences with V and J called. These copies leave out some clones; in studies compared against another copy, an unresolved V gene accounts for under half, and the cause of the remainder is not known. The sample data list 90,000 or so clones, and roughly four fifths of these were observed just once. 0.65% to 0.95% of the sample comes from the top ten.

This sequence originates from a human donor with non-small cell lung cancer who had stable disease on radiotherapy plus ipilimumab. This sequence uses TRBV28 and TRBJ1-2, with the D gene call left open. The specimen comprised peripheral blood, sampled from a patient treated with radiotherapy plus ipilimumab. The DNA sequence follows: TGTGCCAGCAGTTGGGGATCTGGCCCCTATGGCTACACCTTC. Its protein is CASSWGSGPYGYTF.